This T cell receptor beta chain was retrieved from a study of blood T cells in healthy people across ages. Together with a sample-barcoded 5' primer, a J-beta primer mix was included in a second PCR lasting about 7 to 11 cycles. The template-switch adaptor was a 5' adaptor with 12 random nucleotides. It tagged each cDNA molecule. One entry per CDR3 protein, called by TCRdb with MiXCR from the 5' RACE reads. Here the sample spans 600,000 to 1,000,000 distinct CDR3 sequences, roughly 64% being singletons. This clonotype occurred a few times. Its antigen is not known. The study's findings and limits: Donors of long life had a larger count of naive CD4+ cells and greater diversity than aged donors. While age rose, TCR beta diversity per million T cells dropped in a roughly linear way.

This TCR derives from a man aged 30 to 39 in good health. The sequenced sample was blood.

Here the CDR3 DNA reads TGTGCCTGGAGTGCATTATCTCAAACCAATGAGCAGTTCTTC. Translation gives CAWSALSQTNEQFF. This chain uses TRBV30 with TRBJ2-1; D not resolved. Trimming removed 1 base from V and 6 bases from J, with 13 bases in between. CDR3 size: 14 residues. Germline CDR1 is GTSNPN and CDR2 is SVGIG (reference sequence).